The TCR beta chain under discussion was sequenced for a study of beta chain features in type 1 diabetes. Every bit of the isolated RNA underwent reverse transcription, so sequencing read expressed TCRB transcripts. TCRdb keeps only in-frame clones here, not all; method: immunoSEQ multiplex PCR. This sample yields 350,000 to 450,000 clones, of which more than 11% are seen a single time; around 0.039% belongs to the top ten. This clonotype originated in a man aged 25 to 40 in good health. Sequencing input: naive CD4+ T cells from blood.

CDR3 coding DNA: TGTGCCAGCAGCGGCGGGGGACTAGCCGGACAAAAAGAGACCCAGTACTTC. Protein: CASSGGGLAGQKETQYF. The chain uses TRBV9 and TRBJ2-5; 9 bases are shared with TRBD2. This CDR3 contains 17 residues. The V and J ends lost 3 bases and 3 bases, in that order; junction bases with no gene match: 12. Germline CDR1 and CDR2: SGDLS and YYNGEE.